The next 20 T cell receptor beta chains were all read from a single sample in a study of cytomegalovirus exposure and HLA in healthy donors. PCR employed 60 Vbeta and 13 Jbeta primers. TCRdb's copy holds only in-frame clones and misses some; the assay was immunoSEQ multiplex PCR. The sample lists about 90,000 clones; about 73% were seen once. Sequencing was performed on PBMCs. The receptors here all came from a woman aged 40 to 50 in good health and CMV-seropositive.

This rearrangement joins TRBV27 to TRBJ1-5, with D tentatively TRBD1 (6 bases). This CDR3 is built from 14 residues. V lost 6 bases and J 2 bases, leaving 11 bases between the germline ends. The germline V gene encodes CDR1 MNHEY and CDR2 SMNVEV (reference sequence). CDR3 nucleotide sequence: TGTGCCAGCAGCATACAGGGACGCAATCAGCCCCAGCATTTT. Translation: CASSIQGRNQPQHF.

The rearrangement uses TRBV29-1 and TRBJ1-2, with 9 bases identical to TRBD1. The germline V gene has CDR1 SQVTM and CDR2 ANQGSEA. The V gene end was trimmed by 6 bases and the J gene end by 8 bases; junction bases not matched to a gene: 4. The CDR3 is made up of 11 amino acids. CDR3 protein: CSVSDRGGYTF. In nucleotides, the CDR3 is TGCAGCGTCTCCGACAGGGGGGGCTACACCTTC.

This clone came up once. The V gene is TRBV2, the J gene TRBJ2-7; D might be TRBD1 (6 bases). Per the germline V gene, CDR1 is SNHLY and CDR2 is FYNNEI. V lost 6 bases to trimming and J lost 3 bases, with 18 bases between them. The CDR3 loop spans 15 amino acids. This CDR3 reads CASSVGGTGYYEQYF. The CDR3 nucleotides read TGTGCCAGCAGCGTAGGGGGTACAGGGTACTACGAGCAGTACTTC.

This clone was detected once. The chain links TRBV25-1 to TRBJ1-2; TRBD1 matches at 9 bases. The CDR3 has 14 residues. Germline assignment: CDR1 MGHDK and CDR2 SYGVNS. V was pared by 2 bases and J by 6 bases, with 4 bases of the junction left unmatched. The CDR3 coding sequence is TGTGCCAGCAGTGAAACAACAGGGGGCAATGGCTACACCTTC. Translation gives CASSETTGGNGYTF.

This chain uses TRBV5-1 with TRBJ1-4, with 8 bases lining up with TRBD1. The germline V gene encodes CDR1 SGHRS and CDR2 YFSETQ. This CDR3 has 17 residues. With V trimmed by 1 base and J by 6 bases, 11 bases remained unmatched. CDR3 in DNA: TGCGCCAGCAGCTTGTCTGGGACAGGCATAAATGATGAAAAACTGTTTTTT. The encoded protein is CASSLSGTGINDEKLFF.

The chain combines TRBV6-5 with TRBJ2-1; 8 bases agree with TRBD2. With V trimmed by 7 bases and J by 4 bases, 6 bases remained unmatched. The CDR3 sequence is 14 residues long. Germline V lookup: CDR1 MNHEY, CDR2 SVGAGI. CDR3 DNA: TGTGCCAGCACGATCCAGCGGGGGTACAATGAGCAGTTCTTC. Protein sequence: CASTIQRGYNEQFF.

This rearrangement joins TRBV6-6 to TRBJ2-3; 11 bases are shared with TRBD2. The J segment lost 5 bases and the V segment lost 6 bases, leaving 10 bases of the junction unmatched. The germline V gene has CDR1 MNHNY and CDR2 SVGAGI (reference sequence). This CDR3 is built from 16 residues. CDR3 residues: CASRGLAGPDIDTQYF. The CDR3, as DNA: TGTGCCAGCAGAGGACTAGCGGGCCCAGATATAGATACGCAGTATTTT.

The chain uses TRBV14 and TRBJ2-7, with D possibly being TRBD1 (6 bases). This CDR3 has 13 amino acids. The ends were cut back, 0 bases at V and 7 bases at J, with 10 bases in the middle. Germline CDR1 is SGHDN and CDR2 is FVKESK. CDR3 in amino acids: CASSQDLGGEQYF. The CDR3 nucleotides read TGTGCCAGCAGCCAAGATCTAGGGGGAGAGCAGTACTTC.

The gene calls are TRBV7-6 and TRBJ1-5; D is possibly TRBD1 (5 bases). Trimming took off 1 base at V and 7 bases at J, with 14 bases between the two ends. The CDR3 covers 15 residues. CDR1 is SGHVS, CDR2 FNYEAQ, per germline. CDR3 sequence (DNA): TGTGCCAGCAGCTTAGATTCAGGGCTTCAGCAGCCCCAGCATTTT. This encodes CASSLDSGLQQPQHF.

The chain recombines TRBV7-2 with TRBJ2-2, with D unresolved. The CDR3 is 12 amino acids. Germline V gives CDR1 SGHTA, CDR2 FQGNSA. V dropped 3 bases and J dropped 4 bases, with 3 bases sitting between them. The chain's CDR3 is CASSLSTGELFF. The CDR3 DNA is TGTGCCAGCAGCTTGAGCACCGGGGAGCTGTTTTTT.

This sequence joins TRBV7-7 and TRBJ2-1, with TRBD1 matching over 8 bases. Germline V gene data show CDR1 as SSHAT and CDR2 as FNYEAQ (reference sequence). The CDR3 extends over 14 amino acids. The chain's CDR3 is CAAGGQGPYNEQFF. The DNA for the CDR3 is TGTGCGGCAGGTGGACAGGGACCCTACAATGAGCAGTTCTTC.

This rearrangement joins TRBV19 to TRBJ1-5; possibly TRBD1 for D (6 bases). This CDR3 has 14 residues. CDR1 and CDR2 (germline): LNHDA, SQIVND (reference sequence). Trimming took off 4 bases at V and 4 bases at J, with 11 bases between the two ends. As DNA, the CDR3 is TGTGCCAGTAGTAAGGACAGCGATAATCAGCCCCAGCATTTT. Translating gives CASSKDSDNQPQHF.

For the CDR3, the DNA is TGCGCCAGCAGCCAAGATGGTGGAGCGGAAAGCTCCTACAATGAGCAGTTCTTC. It is translated as CASSQDGGAESSYNEQFF. V usage is TRBV4-3 and J usage is TRBJ2-1; D may be TRBD2 (5 bases). CDR3 length: 18 residues. Deletions cut 0 bases from V and 0 bases from J, with 15 bases between. CDR1 is LGHNA, CDR2 YSLEER, per germline.

Only a few counts were recorded for this clone. The chain carries TRBV18 and TRBJ2-1, with 11 bases identical to TRBD2. The CDR3 is 20 residues long. The germline gives CDR1 KGHSH, CDR2 LQKENI. J gave up 0 bases and V 5 bases, and 15 bases lay outside the gene matches. DNA for the CDR3: TGTGCCAGCTCATCTCTTCCGGGACTAGCGGTACTTAGCTCCTACAATGAGCAGTTCTTC. It codes for CASSSLPGLAVLSSYNEQFF.

CDR3 sequence (DNA): TGTGCCAGCAGCCTCCCAGGGGGAACCTCCTACGAGCAGTACTTC. It specifies CASSLPGGTSYEQYF. This sequence joins TRBV28 and TRBJ2-7; 7 nucleotides line up with TRBD1. The CDR3 runs to 15 residues. CDR1 is MDHEN and CDR2 is SYDVKM in the germline V gene. Germline trimming cut 6 bases from V and 0 bases from J; bases unmatched to any gene: 8.

This clone has more than one count but fewer than ten. The chain joins TRBV6-4 to TRBJ2-1; TRBD2 might be the D (5 bases). Between the trimmed V and J ends, which lost 2 bases and 4 bases, there was a span of 15 bases. Germline CDR1 reads MRHNA; CDR2 reads SNTAGT. This CDR3 is built from 16 residues. The CDR3 nucleotides are TGTGCCAGCAGTGACGCTGCTGGCGGGCCGTACAATGAGCAGTTCTTC. It is translated as CASSDAAGGPYNEQFF.

J is TRBJ1-2 and V is TRBV9, with a tentative D call TRBD1 (5 bases). V was trimmed by 4 bases and J by 6 bases, leaving 10 bases between them. Germline values: CDR1 SGDLS, CDR2 YYNGEE. The CDR3 contains 12 residues. The CDR3: CASSSQGNGYTF. The CDR3 coding sequence is TGTGCCAGCAGCTCCCAGGGAAATGGCTACACCTTC.

The chain uses TRBV19 and TRBJ2-2; TRBD1 matches at 10 bases. This CDR3 is built from 13 residues. The V gene's germline CDR1 is LNHDA and CDR2 SQIVND (reference sequence). V was clipped by 4 bases and J by 10 bases; unmatched bases: 3. This CDR3 reads CASSTTGGKELFF. In nucleotides, the CDR3 is TGTGCCAGTAGTACGACAGGGGGCAAGGAGCTGTTTTTT.

This rearrangement joins TRBV9 to TRBJ2-2; weak D call: TRBD2 (6 bases). V lost 3 bases and J lost 1, with 16 bases in between. Per germline, CDR1 SGDLS and CDR2 YYNGEE. The CDR3 length is 17 residues. This chain's CDR3 is CASSGPRGGLNTGELFF. Written as DNA, the CDR3 is TGTGCCAGCAGCGGCCCGAGGGGAGGCCTGAACACCGGGGAGCTGTTTTTT.

This chain links TRBV9 with TRBJ2-7; the match to TRBD2 covers 7 bases. There are 12 residues in the CDR3. Germline V gene sequence: CDR1 SGDLS, CDR2 YYNGEE. With 3 bases clipped from V and 5 bases from J, the junction kept 2 bases outside the gene matches. DNA of the CDR3: TGTGCCAGCAGCGGCGCGGGAGACGAGCAGTACTTC. Translated, it gives CASSGAGDEQYF.